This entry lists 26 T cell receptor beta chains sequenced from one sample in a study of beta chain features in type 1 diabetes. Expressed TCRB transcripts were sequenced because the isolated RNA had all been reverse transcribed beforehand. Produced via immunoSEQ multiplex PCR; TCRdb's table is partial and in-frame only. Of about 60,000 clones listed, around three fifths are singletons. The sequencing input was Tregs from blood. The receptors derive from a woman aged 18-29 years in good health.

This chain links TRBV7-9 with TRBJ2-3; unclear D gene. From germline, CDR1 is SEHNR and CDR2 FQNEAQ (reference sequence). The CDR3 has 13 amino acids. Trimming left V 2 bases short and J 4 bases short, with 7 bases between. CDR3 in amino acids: CASSLNGPDTQYF. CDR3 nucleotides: TGTGCCAGCAGCTTAAATGGGCCAGATACGCAGTATTTT.

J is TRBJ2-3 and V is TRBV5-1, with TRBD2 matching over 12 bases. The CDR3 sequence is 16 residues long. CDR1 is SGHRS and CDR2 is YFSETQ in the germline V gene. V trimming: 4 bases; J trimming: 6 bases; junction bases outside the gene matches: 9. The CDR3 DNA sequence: TGCGCCAGCAGCCAAGGACTAGCGGGGCCTGGGGATACGCAGTATTTT. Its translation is CASSQGLAGPGDTQYF.

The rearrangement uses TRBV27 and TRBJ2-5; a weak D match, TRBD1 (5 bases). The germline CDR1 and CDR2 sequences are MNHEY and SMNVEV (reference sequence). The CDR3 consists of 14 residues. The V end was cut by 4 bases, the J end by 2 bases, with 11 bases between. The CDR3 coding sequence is TGTGCCAGCAGTTATACAGGACGACAAGAGACCCAGTACTTC. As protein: CASSYTGRQETQYF.

The CDR3 loop reads CSVRDRDSEQYF. The CDR3 DNA sequence: TGCAGCGTCCGTGACAGGGATAGCGAGCAGTACTTC. The chain links TRBV29-1 to TRBJ2-7; 7 bases agree with TRBD1. The length of the CDR3 is 12 residues. CDR1 SQVTM and CDR2 ANQGSEA come from the germline V gene. V trimming: 6 bases; J trimming: 6 bases; junction bases outside the gene matches: 8.

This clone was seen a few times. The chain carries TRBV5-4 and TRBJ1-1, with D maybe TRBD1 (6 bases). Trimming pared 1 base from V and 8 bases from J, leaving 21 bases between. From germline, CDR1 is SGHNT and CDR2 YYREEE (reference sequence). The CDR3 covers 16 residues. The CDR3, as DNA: TGTGCCAGCAGCTTGAATATGGCAGGGGCAGGAATAGAAGCTTTCTTT. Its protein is CASSLNMAGAGIEAFF.

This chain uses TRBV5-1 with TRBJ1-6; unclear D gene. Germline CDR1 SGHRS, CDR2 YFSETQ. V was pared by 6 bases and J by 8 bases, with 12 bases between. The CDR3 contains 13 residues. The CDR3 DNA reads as TGCGCCAGCACTCAGAGGGATGATTCACCCCTCCACTTT. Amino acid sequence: CASTQRDDSPLHF.

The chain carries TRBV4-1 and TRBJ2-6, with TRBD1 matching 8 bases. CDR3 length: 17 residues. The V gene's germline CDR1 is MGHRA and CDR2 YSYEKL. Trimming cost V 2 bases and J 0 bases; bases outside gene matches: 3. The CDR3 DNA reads TGCGCCAGCAGCCAATTTACAGGGGGCTCTGGGGCCAACGTCCTGACTTTC. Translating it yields CASSQFTGGSGANVLTF.

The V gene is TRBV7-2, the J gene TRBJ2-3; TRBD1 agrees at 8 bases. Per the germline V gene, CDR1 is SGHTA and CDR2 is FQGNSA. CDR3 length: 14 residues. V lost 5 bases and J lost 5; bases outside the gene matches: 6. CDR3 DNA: TGTGCCAGCAGCCGAGGACAGGGTCAAGATACGCAGTATTTT. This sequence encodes CASSRGQGQDTQYF.

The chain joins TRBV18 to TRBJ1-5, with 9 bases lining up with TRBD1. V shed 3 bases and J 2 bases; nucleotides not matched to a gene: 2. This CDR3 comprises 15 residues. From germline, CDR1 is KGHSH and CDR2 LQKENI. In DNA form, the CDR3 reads TGTGCCAGCTCACCGGGACAGGGTGGCAATCAGCCCCAGCATTTT. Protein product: CASSPGQGGNQPQHF.

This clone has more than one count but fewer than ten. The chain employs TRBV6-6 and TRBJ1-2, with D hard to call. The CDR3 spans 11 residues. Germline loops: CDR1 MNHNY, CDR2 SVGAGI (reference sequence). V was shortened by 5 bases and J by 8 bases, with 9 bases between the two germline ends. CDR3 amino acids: CASSNRGGYTF. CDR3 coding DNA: TGTGCCAGCAGTAACCGGGGAGGCTACACCTTC.

DNA of the CDR3: TGTGCCAGCTCACCAATAGCGGGTCCCTCCTACGAGCAGTACTTC. It specifies CASSPIAGPSYEQYF. The chain couples TRBV18 to TRBJ2-7; 7 bases are shared with TRBD2. This CDR3 has 15 residues. Germline lookup yields CDR1 KGHSH and CDR2 LQKENI. V shed 2 bases, J shed 0 bases, and the junction held 4 bases outside the gene matches.

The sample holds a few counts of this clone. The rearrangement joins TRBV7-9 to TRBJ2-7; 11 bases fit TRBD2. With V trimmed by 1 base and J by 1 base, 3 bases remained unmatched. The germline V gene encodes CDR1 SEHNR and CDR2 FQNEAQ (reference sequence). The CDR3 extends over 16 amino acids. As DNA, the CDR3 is TGTGCCAGCAGCTTAGGGGGGACTAGCGGATCCTACGAGCAGTACTTC. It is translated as CASSLGGTSGSYEQYF.

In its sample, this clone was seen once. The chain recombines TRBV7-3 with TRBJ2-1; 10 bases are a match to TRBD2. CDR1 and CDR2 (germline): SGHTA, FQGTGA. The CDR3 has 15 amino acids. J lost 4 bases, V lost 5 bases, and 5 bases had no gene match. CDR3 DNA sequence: TGTGCCAGCAGCCGTGAGCGGGGGGGGTACAATGAGCAGTTCTTC. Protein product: CASSRERGGYNEQFF. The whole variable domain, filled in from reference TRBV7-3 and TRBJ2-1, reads GAGVSQTPSNKVTEKGKYVELRCDPISGHTALYWYRQSLGQGPEFLIYFQGTGAADDSGLPNDRFFAVRPEGSVSTLKIQRTERGDSAVYLCASSRERGGYNEQFFGPGTRLTVL.

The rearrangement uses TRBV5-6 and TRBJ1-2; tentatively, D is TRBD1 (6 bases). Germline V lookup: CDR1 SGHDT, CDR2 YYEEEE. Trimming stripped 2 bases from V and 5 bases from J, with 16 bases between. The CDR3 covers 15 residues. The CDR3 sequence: CASSFRDRSLYGYTF. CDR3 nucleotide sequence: TGTGCCAGCAGCTTCCGAGACAGGTCCCTATATGGCTACACCTTC.

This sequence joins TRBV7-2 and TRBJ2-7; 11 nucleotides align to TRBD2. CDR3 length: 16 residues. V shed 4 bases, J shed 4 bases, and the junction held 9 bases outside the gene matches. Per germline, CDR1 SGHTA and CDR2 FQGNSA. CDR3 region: CASSSGPGTSGYEQYF. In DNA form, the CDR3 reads TGTGCCAGCAGCTCAGGGCCCGGGACTAGCGGTTACGAGCAGTACTTC.

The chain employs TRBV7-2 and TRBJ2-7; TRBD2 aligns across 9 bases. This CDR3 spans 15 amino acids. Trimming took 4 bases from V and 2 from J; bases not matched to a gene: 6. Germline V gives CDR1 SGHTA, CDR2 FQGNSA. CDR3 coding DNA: TGTGCCAGCAGCTACATGGCGGGGGGGCCCTACGAGCAGTACTTC. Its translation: CASSYMAGGPYEQYF. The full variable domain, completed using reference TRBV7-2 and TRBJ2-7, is GAGVSQSPSNKVTEKGKDVELRCDPISGHTALYWYRQSLGQGLEFLIYFQGNSAPDKSGLPSDRFSAERTGGSVSTLTIQRTQQEDSAVYLCASSYMAGGPYEQYFGPGTRLTVT.

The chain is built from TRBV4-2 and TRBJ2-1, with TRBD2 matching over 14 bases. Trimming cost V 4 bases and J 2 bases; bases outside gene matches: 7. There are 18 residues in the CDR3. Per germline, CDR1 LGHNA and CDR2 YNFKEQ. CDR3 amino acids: CASSRWTSGGTAYNEQFF. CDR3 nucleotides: TGTGCCAGCAGCCGATGGACTAGCGGGGGGACCGCCTACAATGAGCAGTTCTTC.

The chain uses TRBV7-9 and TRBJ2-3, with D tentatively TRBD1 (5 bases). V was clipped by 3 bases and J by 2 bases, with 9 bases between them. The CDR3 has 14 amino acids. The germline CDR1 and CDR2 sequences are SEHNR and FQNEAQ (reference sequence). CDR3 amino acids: CASSLTVTTDTQYF. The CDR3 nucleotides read TGTGCCAGCAGCTTGACAGTAACCACAGATACGCAGTATTTT.

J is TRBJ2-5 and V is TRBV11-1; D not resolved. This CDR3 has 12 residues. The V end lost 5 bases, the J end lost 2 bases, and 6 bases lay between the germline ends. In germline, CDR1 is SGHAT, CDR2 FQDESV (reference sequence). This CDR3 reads CASSGAQETQYF. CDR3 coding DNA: TGTGCCAGCAGCGGAGCACAAGAGACCCAGTACTTC.

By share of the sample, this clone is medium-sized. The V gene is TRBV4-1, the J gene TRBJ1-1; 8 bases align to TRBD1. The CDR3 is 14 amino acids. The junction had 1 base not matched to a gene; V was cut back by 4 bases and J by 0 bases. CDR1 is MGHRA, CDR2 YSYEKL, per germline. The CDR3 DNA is TGCGCCAGCAGCCGACAGGGGTTGAACACTGAAGCTTTCTTT. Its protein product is CASSRQGLNTEAFF.

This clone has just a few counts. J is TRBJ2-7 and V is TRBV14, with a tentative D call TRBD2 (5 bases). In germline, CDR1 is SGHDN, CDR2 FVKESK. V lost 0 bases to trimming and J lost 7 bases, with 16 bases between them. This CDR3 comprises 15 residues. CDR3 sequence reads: CASSQDASGAREQYF. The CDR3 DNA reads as TGTGCCAGCAGCCAAGATGCGAGCGGAGCCAGAGAGCAGTACTTC.

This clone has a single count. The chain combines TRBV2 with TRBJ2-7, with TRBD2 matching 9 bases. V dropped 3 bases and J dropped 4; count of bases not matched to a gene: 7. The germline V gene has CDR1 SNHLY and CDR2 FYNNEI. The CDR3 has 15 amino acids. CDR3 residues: CASSEAFAGGYEQYF. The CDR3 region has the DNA TGTGCCAGCAGTGAGGCCTTTGCGGGGGGGTACGAGCAGTACTTC.

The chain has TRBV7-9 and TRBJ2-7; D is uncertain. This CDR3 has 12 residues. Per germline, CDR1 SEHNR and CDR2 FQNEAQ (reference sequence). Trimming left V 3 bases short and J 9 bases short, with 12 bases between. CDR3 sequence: CASSFGPEGQYF. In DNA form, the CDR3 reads TGTGCCAGCAGCTTTGGGCCGGAAGGGCAGTACTTC.

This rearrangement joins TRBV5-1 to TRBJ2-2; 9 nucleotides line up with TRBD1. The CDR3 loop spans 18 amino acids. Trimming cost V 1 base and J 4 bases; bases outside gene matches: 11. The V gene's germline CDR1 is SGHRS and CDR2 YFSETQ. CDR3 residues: CASSLREPTGGFTGELFF. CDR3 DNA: TGCGCCAGCAGCTTGCGAGAGCCGACAGGGGGTTTCACCGGGGAGCTGTTTTTT.

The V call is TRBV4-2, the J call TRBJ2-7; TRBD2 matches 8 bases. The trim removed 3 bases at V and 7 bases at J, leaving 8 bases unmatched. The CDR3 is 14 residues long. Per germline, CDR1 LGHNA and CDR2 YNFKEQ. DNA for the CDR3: TGTGCCAGCAGCCAGAAACTAGCGGTAGGAGAGCAGTACTTC. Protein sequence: CASSQKLAVGEQYF.

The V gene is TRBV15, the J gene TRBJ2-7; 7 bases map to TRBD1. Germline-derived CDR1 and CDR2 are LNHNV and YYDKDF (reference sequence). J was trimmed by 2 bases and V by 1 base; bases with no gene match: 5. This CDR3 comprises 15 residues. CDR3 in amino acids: CATSRGGGRAYEQYF. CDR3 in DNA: TGTGCCACCAGCAGAGGAGGGGGCAGGGCCTACGAGCAGTACTTC.